The sequence of this T cell receptor beta chain was determined in a study of cytomegalovirus exposure and HLA in healthy donors. Study-wide results and caveats: TCR beta chains numbering more than 150 were designated cytomegalovirus-associated.

While unrecorded immune exposures were likely, the donors were nominally healthy when sampled. For this clone: Its antigen is unidentified. Relative to the germline gene, one junction end is altered; a read error may explain this.

This CDR3 is built from 15 residues. Per germline, CDR1 SNHLY and CDR2 FYNNEI. The primer mix had 60 Vbeta and 13 Jbeta primers. Libraries were prepared by immunoSEQ multiplex PCR; TCRdb keeps only in-frame clonotypes and omits some of them. The profile covers some 150,000 clones, with approximately 84% appearing a single time and roughly 2.1% taken by the ten largest. The sequencing input was PBMCs. This clonotype was obtained from a woman aged 35 to 49 in good health and CMV-seronegative. V and J are TRBV2 and TRBJ1-6; 8 bases agree with TRBD1. The CDR3: CASSGQGSYNSPLHF. CDR3 bases: TGTGCCAGCAGTGGACAGGGGTCCTATAATTCACCTCTCCACTTT.